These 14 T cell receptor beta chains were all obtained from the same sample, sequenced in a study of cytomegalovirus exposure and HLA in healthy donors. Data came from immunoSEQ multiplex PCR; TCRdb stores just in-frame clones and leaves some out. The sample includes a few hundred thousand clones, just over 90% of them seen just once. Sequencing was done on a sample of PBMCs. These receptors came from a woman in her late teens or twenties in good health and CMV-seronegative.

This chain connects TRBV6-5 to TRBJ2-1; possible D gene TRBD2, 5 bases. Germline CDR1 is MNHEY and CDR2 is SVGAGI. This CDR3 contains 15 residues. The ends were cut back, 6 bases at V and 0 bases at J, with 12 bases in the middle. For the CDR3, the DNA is TGTGCCAGCAGCAAGGCAAGCGGCTCCTACAATGAGCAGTTCTTC. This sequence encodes CASSKASGSYNEQFF.

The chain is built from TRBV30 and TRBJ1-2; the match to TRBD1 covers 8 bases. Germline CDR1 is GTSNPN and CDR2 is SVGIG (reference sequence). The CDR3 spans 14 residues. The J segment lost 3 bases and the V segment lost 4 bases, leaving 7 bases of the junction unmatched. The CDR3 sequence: CAWKDRGLDYGYTF. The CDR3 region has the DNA TGTGCCTGGAAAGACAGGGGTTTGGACTATGGCTACACCTTC.

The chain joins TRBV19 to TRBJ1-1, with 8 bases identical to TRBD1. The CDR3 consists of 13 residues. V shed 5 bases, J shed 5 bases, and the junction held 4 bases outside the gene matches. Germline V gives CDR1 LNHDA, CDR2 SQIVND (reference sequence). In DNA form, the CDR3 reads TGTGCCAGTAGTCCGGACAGGGAAACTGAAGCTTTCTTT. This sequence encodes CASSPDRETEAFF.

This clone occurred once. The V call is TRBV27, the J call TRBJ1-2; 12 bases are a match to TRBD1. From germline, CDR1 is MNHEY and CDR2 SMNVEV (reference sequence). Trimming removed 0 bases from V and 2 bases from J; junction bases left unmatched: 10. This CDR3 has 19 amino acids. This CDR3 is CASSLSAGTGGLANYGYTF. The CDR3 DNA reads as TGTGCCAGCAGTTTATCGGCCGGGACAGGGGGCTTAGCGAACTATGGCTACACCTTC.

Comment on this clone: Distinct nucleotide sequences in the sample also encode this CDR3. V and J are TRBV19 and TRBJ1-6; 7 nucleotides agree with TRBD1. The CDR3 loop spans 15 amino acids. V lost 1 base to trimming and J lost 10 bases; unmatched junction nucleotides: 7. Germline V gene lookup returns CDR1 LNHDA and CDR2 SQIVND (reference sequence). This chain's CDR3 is CASSIGTGGNSPLHF. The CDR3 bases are TGTGCCAGTAGTATAGGGACAGGCGGTAACTCACCCCTCCACTTT.

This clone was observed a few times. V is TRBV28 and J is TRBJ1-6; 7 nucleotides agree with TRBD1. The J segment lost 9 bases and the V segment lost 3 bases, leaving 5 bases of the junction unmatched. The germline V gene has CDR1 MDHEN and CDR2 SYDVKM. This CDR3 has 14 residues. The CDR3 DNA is TGTGCCAGCAGTTTGGGACAGACCTCTTCACCCCTCCACTTT. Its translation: CASSLGQTSSPLHF.

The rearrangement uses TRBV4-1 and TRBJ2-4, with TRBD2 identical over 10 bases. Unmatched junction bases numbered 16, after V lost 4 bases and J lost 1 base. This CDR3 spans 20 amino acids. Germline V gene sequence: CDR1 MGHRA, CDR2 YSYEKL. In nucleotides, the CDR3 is TGCGCCAGCAGCCGAGCGATTGAGCGGGAGGGCCACGTGGCCAAAAACATTCAGTACTTC. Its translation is CASSRAIEREGHVAKNIQYF.

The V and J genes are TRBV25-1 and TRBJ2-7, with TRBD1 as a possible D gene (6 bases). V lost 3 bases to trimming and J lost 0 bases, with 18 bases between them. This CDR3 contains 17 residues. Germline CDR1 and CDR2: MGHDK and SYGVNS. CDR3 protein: CASSDRTTGSSSYEQYF. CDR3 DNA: TGTGCCAGCAGTGACCGGACCACAGGGTCCTCCTCCTACGAGCAGTACTTC.

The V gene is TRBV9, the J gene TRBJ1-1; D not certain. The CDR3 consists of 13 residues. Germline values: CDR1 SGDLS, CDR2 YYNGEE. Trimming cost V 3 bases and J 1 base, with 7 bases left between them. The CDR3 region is CASSATRNTEAFF. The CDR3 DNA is TGTGCCAGCAGCGCGACAAGGAACACTGAAGCTTTCTTT.

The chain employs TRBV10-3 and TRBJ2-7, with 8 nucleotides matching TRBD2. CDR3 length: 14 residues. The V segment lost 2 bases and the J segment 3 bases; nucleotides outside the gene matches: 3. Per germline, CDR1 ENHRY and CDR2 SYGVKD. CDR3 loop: CAISERGGHYEQYF. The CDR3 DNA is TGTGCCATCAGTGAGCGGGGGGGGCACTACGAGCAGTACTTC.

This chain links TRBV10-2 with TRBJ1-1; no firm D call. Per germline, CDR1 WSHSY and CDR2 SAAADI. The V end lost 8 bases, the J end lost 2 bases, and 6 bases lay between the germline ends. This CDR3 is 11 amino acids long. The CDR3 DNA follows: TGCGCCAGCCTCAGAAACACTGAAGCTTTCTTT. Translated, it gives CASLRNTEAFF.

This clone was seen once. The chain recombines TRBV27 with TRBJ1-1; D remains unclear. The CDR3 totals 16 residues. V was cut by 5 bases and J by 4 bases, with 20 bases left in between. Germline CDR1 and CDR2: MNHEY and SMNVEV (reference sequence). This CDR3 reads CASSPRLAGGFTEAFF. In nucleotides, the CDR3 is TGTGCCAGCAGTCCGCGTCTTGCGGGCGGGTTCACTGAAGCTTTCTTT.

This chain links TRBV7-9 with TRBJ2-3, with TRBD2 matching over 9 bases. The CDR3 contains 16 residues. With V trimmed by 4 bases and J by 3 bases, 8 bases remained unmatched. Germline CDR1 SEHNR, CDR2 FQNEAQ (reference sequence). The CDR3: CASSYFSGRSTDTQYF. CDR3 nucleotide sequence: TGTGCCAGCAGCTACTTTAGCGGGAGATCAACAGATACGCAGTATTTT.

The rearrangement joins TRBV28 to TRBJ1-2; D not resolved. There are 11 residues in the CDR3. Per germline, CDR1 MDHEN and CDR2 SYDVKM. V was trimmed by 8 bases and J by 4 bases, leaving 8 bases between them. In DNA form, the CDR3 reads TGTGCCAGCTTACGAGCCTATGGCTACACCTTC. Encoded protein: CASLRAYGYTF.